The 28 T cell receptor beta chains reported below all come from one sample, sequenced in a study of preoperative IRX-2 immunotherapy in early breast cancer. Generated by immunoSEQ multiplex PCR, the TCRdb table keeps only in-frame clones and is missing some. The table records around 25,000 clones, around 96% of them present only once. This sample's treatment: preoperative locoregional IRX-2 cytokine immunotherapy. The sequencing used tumor tissue, collected after IRX-2 immunotherapy. These receptors originate from a human donor with breast cancer.

The rearrangement uses TRBV18 and TRBJ2-3, with TRBD2 matching 10 bases. This CDR3 is built from 16 residues. The ends lost 0 bases at V and 5 bases at J; junction bases unmatched: 5. The germline V gene encodes CDR1 KGHSH and CDR2 LQKENI. This CDR3 reads CASSPPSGRAVDTQYF. The DNA of the CDR3 is TGTGCCAGCTCACCACCGAGCGGGAGGGCCGTAGATACGCAGTATTTT.

Of note for this clone: An end of the junction differs from the germline gene, which may be a read error. The rearrangement uses TRBV19 and TRBJ2-2; TRBD2 agrees at 15 bases. The germline V gene encodes CDR1 LNHDA and CDR2 SQIVND (reference sequence). The CDR3 runs 18 residues. Here the CDR3 DNA reads TGTGCCAGTAGAATAGGGACTAGCGGGAGGTCGTACACCGGGGAGCTGTTTTTT. It encodes CASRIGTSGRSYTGELFF.

The genes are TRBV4-1 and TRBJ1-1; perhaps TRBD1 as D (5 bases). This CDR3 has 18 residues. Germline CDR1 is MGHRA and CDR2 is YSYEKL. V lost 1 base and J lost 10, with 28 bases in between. This chain's CDR3 is CASSQGSVAGPRGRRAFF. The CDR3 DNA follows: TGCGCCAGCAGCCAAGGGAGCGTGGCGGGACCTCGTGGAAGGCGAGCTTTCTTT.

The chain uses TRBV18 and TRBJ1-2, with D unclear. Germline CDR1 reads KGHSH; CDR2 reads LQKENI. CDR3 length: 14 residues. V lost 0 bases and J 4 bases, leaving 9 bases between the germline ends. The CDR3 DNA reads TGTGCCAGCTCACCACCGGTCGGCCTCTATGGCTACACCTTC. It codes for CASSPPVGLYGYTF.

The DNA for the CDR3 is TGTGCCAGCAGTCCGGGACTAGCGGGAGGGCCTGGATCCTACGAGCAGTACTTC. This translates into CASSPGLAGGPGSYEQYF. This sequence joins TRBV9 and TRBJ2-7; 16 bases line up with TRBD2. Germline V gene lookup returns CDR1 SGDLS and CDR2 YYNGEE. The CDR3 has 18 amino acids. V lost 5 bases to trimming and J lost 1 base; unmatched junction nucleotides: 9.

The chain is built from TRBV5-1 and TRBJ2-3, with D unclear. Trimming took 5 bases from V and 2 from J, leaving 12 bases between them. Germline-derived CDR1 and CDR2 are SGHRS and YFSETQ. The CDR3 extends over 14 amino acids. The CDR3 DNA reads as TGCGCCAGCAGTACCAATCCCCCCACAGATACGCAGTATTTT. Protein: CASSTNPPTDTQYF.

The chain joins TRBV27 to TRBJ1-5; D gene ambiguous. Germline assignment: CDR1 MNHEY and CDR2 SMNVEV (reference sequence). V was pared by 5 bases and J by 0 bases, with 5 bases between. This CDR3 is 13 amino acids long. The CDR3 coding sequence is TGTGCCAGCAGTGGTTATAGCAATCAGCCCCAGCATTTT. Translated: CASSGYSNQPQHF.

J is TRBJ1-2 and V is TRBV15; D may be TRBD1 (6 bases). The germline V and J ends were trimmed by 5 bases and 4 bases, with 17 bases remaining between them. CDR1 and CDR2 from the germline V gene are LNHNV and YYDKDF (reference sequence). The length of the CDR3 is 15 residues. The CDR3 DNA sequence: TGTGCCACCAGCGCCGAGGACAGACCCTCCTATGGCTACACCTTC. As protein: CATSAEDRPSYGYTF.

J is TRBJ2-5 and V is TRBV25-1, with 7 bases lining up with TRBD2. CDR1 and CDR2 from the germline V gene are MGHDK and SYGVNS. CDR3 size: 17 residues. V was pared by 3 bases and J by 2 bases, with 12 bases of the junction left unmatched. CDR3 sequence (DNA): TGTGCCAGCAGTGACAGACTAGCTAGAGCACCACAAGAGACCCAGTACTTC. Amino acids: CASSDRLARAPQETQYF.

Points on this clone: The sample has other DNA sequences that encode this CDR3 too. This chain joins TRBV7-2 and TRBJ2-3; D remains ambiguous. Germline lookup yields CDR1 SGHTA and CDR2 FQGNSA. The V gene lost 2 bases and the J gene lost 0 bases, with 12 bases spanning the gap. This CDR3 has 16 residues. The CDR3 is CASSLIGGASTDTQYF. The CDR3, as DNA: TGTGCCAGCAGCTTAATTGGCGGTGCTAGCACAGATACGCAGTATTTT.

This clone was seen more than once but under ten times. The rearrangement joins TRBV7-8 to TRBJ2-7; possible D gene TRBD2, 5 bases. V dropped 1 base and J dropped 3 bases, with 10 bases sitting between them. CDR1 SGHVS and CDR2 FQNEAQ come from the germline V gene. The CDR3 sequence is 14 residues long. The CDR3 reads CASSLVGKIYEQYF. For the CDR3, the DNA is TGTGCCAGCAGCTTAGTCGGGAAAATCTACGAGCAGTACTTC. Full variable domain (outside the CDR3, taken from reference TRBV7-8 and TRBJ2-7): GAGVSQSPRYKVAKRGQDVALRCDPISGHVSLFWYQQALGQGPEFLTYFQNEAQLDKSGLPSDRFFAERPEGSVSTLKIQRTQQEDSAVYLCASSLVGKIYEQYFGPGTRLTVT.

The V gene is TRBV7-9, the J gene TRBJ2-3, with D possibly TRBD2 on 6 matching bases. Germline V gene lookup returns CDR1 SEHNR and CDR2 FQNEAQ (reference sequence). V dropped 4 bases and J dropped 0 bases, with 17 bases sitting between them. The CDR3 totals 17 residues. The CDR3 nucleotides read TGTGCCAGCAGCTCAACTCGGGGGTCGTCTAGCACAGATACGCAGTATTTT. Encoded protein: CASSSTRGSSSTDTQYF.

This chain uses TRBV16 with TRBJ1-4; D gene ambiguous. Germline V gives CDR1 KGHSY, CDR2 FQNENV. Trimming cost V 3 bases and J 8 bases, with 13 bases left between them. This CDR3 contains 14 residues. CDR3 coding DNA: TGTGCCAGCAGCCACGGGTCCCCCAGGGAAAAACTGTTTTTT. It encodes CASSHGSPREKLFF.

The chain uses TRBV27 and TRBJ2-2; 7 bases line up with TRBD1. J was trimmed by 2 bases and V by 5 bases; bases with no gene match: 8. This CDR3 has 16 residues. CDR1 and CDR2 from the germline V gene are MNHEY and SMNVEV (reference sequence). The CDR3 is CASSNGQAGNTGELFF. In DNA, the CDR3 is TGTGCCAGCAGTAACGGACAGGCTGGAAACACCGGGGAGCTGTTTTTT.

V gene TRBV7-2 combines with J gene TRBJ2-7; 7 nucleotides agree with TRBD2. This CDR3 has 13 residues. V was clipped by 3 bases and J by 4 bases; unmatched bases: 3. Germline lookup yields CDR1 SGHTA and CDR2 FQGNSA. Here the CDR3 reads CASSLGGGYEQYF. For the CDR3, the DNA is TGTGCCAGCAGCTTGGGGGGGGGTTACGAGCAGTACTTC.

The chain links TRBV10-3 to TRBJ1-1; TRBD1 is a possible D gene (5 bases). The V and J ends lost 8 bases and 1 base respectively, with 17 bases between them. The V gene's germline CDR1 is ENHRY and CDR2 SYGVKD. The CDR3 has 15 amino acids. The CDR3: CAIWDPTEGNTEAFF. In DNA, the CDR3 is TGTGCCATCTGGGACCCAACAGAGGGGAACACTGAAGCTTTCTTT.

Written as DNA, the CDR3 is TGTGCCATTCCGCCTGCAACTAATGAAAAACTGTTTTTT. Its translation is CAIPPATNEKLFF. This sequence joins TRBV6-4 and TRBJ1-4, with unresolved D. V lost 10 bases and J lost 0, with 9 bases in between. In germline, CDR1 is MRHNA, CDR2 SNTAGT. The CDR3 runs 13 residues.

The chain is built from TRBV19 and TRBJ2-2; D ambiguous. The CDR3 runs to 16 residues. Deletions cut 3 bases from V and 0 bases from J, with 11 bases between. Germline CDR1 is LNHDA and CDR2 is SQIVND (reference sequence). CDR3 bases: TGTGCCAGTAGTATTTATGTGGGTACGAACACCGGGGAGCTGTTTTTT. The encoded protein is CASSIYVGTNTGELFF.

This clone was detected once. The V call is TRBV4-1, the J call TRBJ2-5, with 11 positions matching TRBD2. J gave up 1 base and V 1 base, and 2 bases lay outside the gene matches. Germline V gene data show CDR1 as MGHRA and CDR2 as YSYEKL. CDR3 size: 16 residues. CDR3 nucleotide sequence: TGCGCCAGCAGCCAAGGGCTAGCGGGGGGCCAAGAGACCCAGTACTTC. Protein: CASSQGLAGGQETQYF.

In the case of this clone: At one of its ends the junction is not consistent with the germline gene, which may arise from a read error. The genes are TRBV7-7 and TRBJ2-3; TRBD2 aligns across 7 bases. Germline values: CDR1 SSHAT, CDR2 FNYEAQ (reference sequence). The CDR3 length is 14 residues. Written as DNA, the CDR3 is TGTGCTAGCAGCGCGAGCGGGACTCCAGATACGCAGTATTTT. It translates to CASSASGTPDTQYF. The full variable domain, rest sourced from reference TRBV7-7 and TRBJ2-3, is GAGVSQSPRYKVTKRGQDVTLRCDPISSHATLYWYQQALGQGPEFLTYFNYEAQPDKSGLPSDRFSAERPEGSISTLTIQRTEQRDSAMYRCASSASGTPDTQYFGPGTRLTVL.

The chain recombines TRBV6-4 with TRBJ2-3; 13 bases align to TRBD2. The germline gives CDR1 MRHNA, CDR2 SNTAGT. With 6 bases clipped from V and 5 bases from J, the junction kept 5 bases outside the gene matches. The CDR3 contains 15 residues. This CDR3 is CASRLTSGRGDTQYF. In DNA, the CDR3 is TGTGCCAGCAGACTAACTAGCGGGAGGGGAGATACGCAGTATTTT.

The CDR3 reads CSVMGAYEQYF. The CDR3, as DNA: TGCAGTGTAATGGGAGCCTACGAGCAGTACTTC. This chain uses TRBV20-1 with TRBJ2-7; D might be TRBD2 (5 bases). Germline V lookup: CDR1 DFQATT, CDR2 SNEGSKA (reference sequence). V lost 7 bases, J lost 2 bases, and 9 bases lay in between. The CDR3 is made up of 11 amino acids.

The chain has TRBV10-1 and TRBJ2-3, with D perhaps matching TRBD2 (6 bases). CDR3 size: 14 residues. In germline, CDR1 is WNHNN, CDR2 SYGVQD (reference sequence). V was shortened by 4 bases and J by 4 bases, with 12 bases between the two germline ends. CDR3 residues: CASSVRDFADTQYF. In DNA form, the CDR3 reads TGCGCCAGCAGTGTACGGGACTTCGCAGATACGCAGTATTTT.

The chain joins TRBV25-1 to TRBJ1-2; D is ambiguous. Between the trimmed V and J ends, which lost 4 bases and 8 bases, there was a span of 23 bases. Germline lookup yields CDR1 MGHDK and CDR2 SYGVNS. The CDR3 totals 16 residues. As DNA, the CDR3 is TGTGCCAGCAGTGGTACTCAGGTTAAGCCCCGTTTCGGCTACACCTTC. This translates into CASSGTQVKPRFGYTF.

The chain recombines TRBV6-5 with TRBJ1-1; D unclear. Germline CDR1 MNHEY, CDR2 SVGAGI. Between the trimmed V and J ends, which lost 3 bases and 7 bases, there was a span of 12 bases. There are 13 residues in the CDR3. DNA for the CDR3: TGTGCCAGCAGTTATGGAAAGGTAGATGAAGCTTTCTTT. Translated: CASSYGKVDEAFF.

The CDR3 DNA sequence: TGTGCCAGAAGCTCCAAACCGACGAGGGGGTTACTGTTTTTT. Its translation: CARSSKPTRGLLFF. J is TRBJ1-4 and V is TRBV5-3; TRBD1 might be the D (6 bases). TRBV5-3 falls under the ORF class, with uncertain function. V was clipped by 3 bases and J by 13 bases, with 19 bases between them. This CDR3 is 14 amino acids long.

The chain combines TRBV7-9 with TRBJ2-7, with D perhaps being TRBD1 or TRBD2 (5 bases each). The V end lost 1 base, the J end lost 3 bases, and 10 bases lay between the germline ends. This CDR3 has 14 amino acids. Germline-derived CDR1 and CDR2 are SEHNR and FQNEAQ (reference sequence). In nucleotides, the CDR3 is TGTGCCAGCAGCTTAGGAGCAGGGAGCTACGAGCAGTACTTC. It encodes CASSLGAGSYEQYF.

This chain joins TRBV4-1 and TRBJ2-7, with 7 bases fitting TRBD1. CDR1 is MGHRA, CDR2 YSYEKL, per germline. V lost 0 bases, J lost 2 bases, and 7 bases stayed unmatched. The CDR3 extends over 16 amino acids. The CDR3 nucleotides read TGCGCCAGCAGCCAAGAAATCGGACAGGCTACCTACGAGCAGTACTTC. Protein sequence: CASSQEIGQATYEQYF.